In its sample, the clone carrying this T cell receptor (beta chain) was seen a few times. Its antigen is currently unknown. Clones were sequenced by immunoSEQ multiplex PCR, and TCRdb holds only the in-frame ones, with some missing. In the table there are about 31,000 clones, 60% to 80% of which are singletons. This sample is drawn from a study of PD-1 blockade in classical Hodgkin lymphoma. Study overall: Patients were dosed intravenously with nivolumab at 3 mg/kg every 2 weeks.

Whole-study results and caveats: Researchers reported that CD4+ TCR diversity, though not CD8+, rose significantly by C4D1. The drivers behind the repertoire differences, possibly disease activity or prior therapy, remain undefined. Some patients started nivolumab under 1 year after ASCT, and they were excluded.

Each of the patients experienced relapse following autologous stem cell transplantation, and their brentuximab vedotin exposure differed. The sample consisted of peripheral blood mononuclear cells (PBMCs), taken before the second cycle of nivolumab. This TCR came from a human donor with classical Hodgkin lymphoma.

The CDR3 DNA reads as TGTGCCAGCAGCTTGGAGAGATTATCCTATGGCTACACCTTC. Translated: CASSLERLSYGYTF. V usage is TRBV5-4 and J usage is TRBJ1-2; no firm D call. This CDR3 is 14 amino acids long. Germline V gene lookup returns CDR1 SGHNT and CDR2 YYREEE (reference sequence). The ends were cut back, 0 bases at V and 4 bases at J, with 10 bases in the middle.